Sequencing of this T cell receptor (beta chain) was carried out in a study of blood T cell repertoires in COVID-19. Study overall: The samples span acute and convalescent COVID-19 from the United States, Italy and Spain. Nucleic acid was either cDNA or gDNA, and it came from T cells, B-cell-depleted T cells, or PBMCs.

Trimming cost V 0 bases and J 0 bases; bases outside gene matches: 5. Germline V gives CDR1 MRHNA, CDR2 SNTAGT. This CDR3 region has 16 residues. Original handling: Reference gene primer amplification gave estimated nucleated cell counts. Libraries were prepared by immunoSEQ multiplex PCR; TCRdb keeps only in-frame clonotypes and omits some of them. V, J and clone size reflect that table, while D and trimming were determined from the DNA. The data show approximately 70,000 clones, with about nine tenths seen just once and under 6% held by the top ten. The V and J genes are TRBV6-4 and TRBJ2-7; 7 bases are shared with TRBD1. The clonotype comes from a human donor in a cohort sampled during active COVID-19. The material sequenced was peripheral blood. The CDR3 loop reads CASSDSEGQVSYEQYF. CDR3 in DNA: TGTGCCAGCAGTGACTCTGAAGGACAGGTCTCCTACGAGCAGTACTTC.